These 24 T cell receptor beta chains originate from one sample sequenced in a study of cytomegalovirus exposure and HLA in healthy donors. PCR used 60 Vbeta primers and 13 Jbeta primers. Assay: immunoSEQ multiplex PCR; the TCRdb copy retains only in-frame clones and omits some. This table has over 200,000 clones, around four fifths appearing once. Sequencing was done on a sample of PBMCs. The receptors here all came from a woman aged 40 to 50 in good health and CMV-seronegative.

V usage is TRBV19 and J usage is TRBJ1-4; no reliable D call. CDR1 LNHDA and CDR2 SQIVND come from the germline V gene (reference sequence). CDR3 length: 15 residues. Deletions cut 3 bases from V and 4 bases from J, with 12 bases between. CDR3 loop: CASSIGVSGNEKLFF. The DNA for the CDR3 is TGTGCCAGTAGTATCGGGGTATCGGGTAATGAAAAACTGTTTTTT.

This chain links TRBV18 with TRBJ2-3; 9 bases line up with TRBD2. This CDR3 spans 17 amino acids. Losses at the gene ends were 3 bases for V and 4 bases for J; bases not matched to a gene: 11. CDR1 and CDR2 (germline): KGHSH, LQKENI. The CDR3 loop is CASSPRLAANFPDTQYF. The DNA for the CDR3 is TGTGCCAGCTCACCGAGACTAGCGGCGAATTTTCCAGATACGCAGTATTTT.

The chain couples TRBV6-1 to TRBJ2-3; possibly TRBD1 for D (5 bases). Per the germline V gene, CDR1 is MNHNS and CDR2 is SASEGT. The CDR3 spans 13 residues. V lost 8 bases, J lost 0 bases, and 9 bases lay in between. CDR3 bases: TGTGCCAGCCAGGGCACAAGCACAGATACGCAGTATTTT. Amino acid sequence: CASQGTSTDTQYF.

The rearrangement uses TRBV9 and TRBJ1-6; 7 positions match TRBD1. The CDR3 has 14 amino acids. Unmatched junction bases numbered 3, after V lost 3 bases and J lost 6 bases. Germline V gene lookup returns CDR1 SGDLS and CDR2 YYNGEE. CDR3 sequence reads: CASSAGTANSPLHF. As DNA, the CDR3 is TGTGCCAGCAGCGCCGGGACAGCTAATTCACCCCTCCACTTT.

About this clone itself: The same CDR3 also results from other DNA sequences found in this sample. This chain joins TRBV7-8 and TRBJ2-4, with TRBD1 as a possible D gene (6 bases). The germline gives CDR1 SGHVS, CDR2 FQNEAQ. V lost 5 bases to trimming and J lost 9 bases, with 17 bases between them. The CDR3 runs 14 residues. DNA for the CDR3: TGTGCCAGCAGCCCCAGAGGGGGTATCGCCATTCAGTACTTC. Translating it yields CASSPRGGIAIQYF.

The V and J genes are TRBV30 and TRBJ2-5; 9 nucleotides line up with TRBD2. CDR1 is GTSNPN, CDR2 SVGIG, per germline (reference sequence). V lost 6 bases, J lost 4 bases, and 3 bases stayed unmatched. This CDR3 has 12 amino acids. This CDR3 reads CACSSGGETQYF. For the CDR3, the DNA is TGTGCCTGTAGTAGCGGGGGAGAGACCCAGTACTTC. Supplemented by reference TRBV30 and TRBJ2-5, the full variable domain reads SQTIHQWPATLVQPVGSPLSLECTVEGTSNPNLYWYRQAAGRGLQLLFYSVGIGQISSEVPQNLSASRPQDRQFILSSKKLLLSDSGFYLCACSSGGETQYFGPGTRLLVL.

The rearrangement joins TRBV4-3 to TRBJ1-2; possibly TRBD1 for D (5 bases). This CDR3 is built from 13 residues. Between the trimmed V and J ends, which lost 1 base and 4 bases, there was a span of 7 bases. Germline CDR1 reads LGHNA; CDR2 reads YSLEER. Here the CDR3 reads CASSQGTGYGYTF. CDR3 nucleotide sequence: TGCGCCAGCAGCCAAGGTACAGGCTATGGCTACACCTTC.

The chain combines TRBV30 with TRBJ1-1; possible D gene TRBD1, 5 bases. This CDR3 has 11 residues. In germline, CDR1 is GTSNPN, CDR2 SVGIG (reference sequence). Trimming cost V 3 bases and J 10 bases, with 12 bases left between them. CDR3 nucleotides: TGTGCCTGGAGGGGGCTCCTAGGAGCTTTCTTT. Protein product: CAWRGLLGAFF. Filled out from reference TRBV30 and TRBJ1-1, the complete variable domain reads SQTIHQWPATLVQPVGSPLSLECTVEGTSNPNLYWYRQAAGRGLQLLFYSVGIGQISSEVPQNLSASRPQDRQFILSSKKLLLSDSGFYLCAWRGLLGAFFGQGTRLTVV.

The gene calls are TRBV11-3 and TRBJ2-7, with TRBD1 matching 12 bases. The CDR3 runs to 14 residues. The V segment lost 5 bases and the J segment 7 bases; nucleotides outside the gene matches: 6. Germline CDR1 reads SGHNT; CDR2 reads YENEEA. In DNA form, the CDR3 reads TGTGCCAGCAGCCAGGGACAGGGGGCGAGAGAGCAGTACTTC. Translating it yields CASSQGQGAREQYF.

In its sample, this clone was seen a few times. CDR3 in DNA: TGTGCCAGCAGCGTAGGGGGGACAGGGGAGCAGTATTTT. This translates into CASSVGGTGEQYF. This sequence joins TRBV9 and TRBJ2-3; 10 nucleotides line up with TRBD1. There are 13 residues in the CDR3. Germline V gene sequence: CDR1 SGDLS, CDR2 YYNGEE. Trimming at V came to 0 bases and at J to 11 bases, leaving 3 bases not matched to a gene.

This clone came up a few times. J is TRBJ1-4 and V is TRBV5-6, with a possible D match to TRBD1 (5 bases). V was trimmed by 7 bases and J by 7 bases, leaving 20 bases between them. Germline-derived CDR1 and CDR2 are SGHDT and YYEEEE. CDR3 length equals 15 residues. CDR3 protein: CASRSSRDVAEKLFF. The CDR3 DNA reads as TGTGCCAGCCGCTCCTCCAGGGATGTTGCTGAAAAACTGTTTTTT.

The chain carries TRBV4-3 and TRBJ2-1; 14 bases map to TRBD2. The germline V gene has CDR1 LGHNA and CDR2 YSLEER. The length of the CDR3 is 16 residues. V lost 3 bases, J lost 10 bases, and 8 bases stayed unmatched. For the CDR3, the DNA is TGCGCCAGCAGCCACCGCGGACTAGCGGGGGGACGGGAGCAGTTCTTC. Its protein is CASSHRGLAGGREQFF.

This chain's CDR3 is CASSLTSYEQYF. In DNA form, the CDR3 reads TGTGCCAGCAGTTTAACATCCTACGAGCAGTACTTC. The chain combines TRBV28 with TRBJ2-7; D ambiguous. The V end was cut by 2 bases, the J end by 1 base, with 3 bases between. Looked up from germline, CDR1 is MDHEN and CDR2 is SYDVKM. The CDR3 covers 12 residues.

The rearrangement uses TRBV6-5 and TRBJ1-6; D unclear. The CDR3 spans 15 residues. Germline lookup yields CDR1 MNHEY and CDR2 SVGAGI. Trimming cost V 6 bases and J 9 bases, with 18 bases left between them. The chain's CDR3 is CASRPPPRLGSPLHF. CDR3 coding DNA: TGTGCCAGCAGGCCGCCGCCGCGCCTAGGTTCACCCCTCCACTTT.

This clone appeared a few times. V is TRBV5-5 and J is TRBJ2-7; D is unresolved. There are 15 residues in the CDR3. V was shortened by 5 bases and J by 3 bases, with 18 bases between the two germline ends. Germline V gene lookup returns CDR1 SGHKS and CDR2 YYEKEE (reference sequence). In nucleotides, the CDR3 is TGTGCCAGCAGGAAAGAAGGAGCGTTGAACTACGAGCAGTACTTC. Protein: CASRKEGALNYEQYF.

This clone was seen only a few times. The rearrangement links TRBV7-9 to TRBJ2-1; TRBD2 matches at 7 bases. Looked up from germline, CDR1 is SEHNR and CDR2 is FQNEAQ (reference sequence). With 3 bases clipped from V and 4 bases from J, the junction kept 9 bases outside the gene matches. The CDR3 runs to 16 residues. The CDR3 here is CASSFTGGQLYNEQFF. Here the CDR3 DNA reads TGTGCCAGCAGCTTTACGGGGGGTCAACTTTACAATGAGCAGTTCTTC. Combining the CDR3 with reference TRBV7-9 and TRBJ2-1 gives the whole variable domain DTGVSQNPRHKITKRGQNVTFRCDPISEHNRLYWYRQTLGQGPEFLTYFQNEAQLEKSRLLSDRFSAERPKGSFSTLEIQRTEQGDSAMYLCASSFTGGQLYNEQFFGPGTRLTVL.

This sequence joins TRBV5-8 and TRBJ2-1, with TRBD1 matching over 7 bases. The CDR3 is 18 amino acids. The germline CDR1 and CDR2 sequences are SGHTS and YDEGEE. Losses at the gene ends were 2 bases for V and 1 base for J; bases not matched to a gene: 12. CDR3 loop: CASSFVRTGVLSYNEQFF. In nucleotides, the CDR3 is TGTGCCAGCAGCTTTGTCCGAACAGGGGTGTTATCCTACAATGAGCAGTTCTTC.

The CDR3 sequence: CASSSGPPQVGKNIQYF. Written as DNA, the CDR3 is TGTGCCAGCAGCTCCGGCCCCCCCCAGGTGGGCAAAAACATTCAGTACTTC. This sequence joins TRBV7-2 and TRBJ2-4; D remains unclear. V shed 4 bases and J shed 3 bases, with 19 bases lying between them. The CDR3 extends over 17 amino acids. Per germline, CDR1 SGHTA and CDR2 FQGNSA.

This rearrangement joins TRBV30 to TRBJ2-5; maybe TRBD2 (5 bases). This CDR3 has 13 residues. Germline V lookup: CDR1 GTSNPN, CDR2 SVGIG (reference sequence). Deletions cut 0 bases from V and 5 bases from J, with 10 bases between. The CDR3: CAWSVNRGETQYF. DNA for the CDR3: TGTGCCTGGAGTGTGAACAGAGGGGAGACCCAGTACTTC.

This clone was observed once. The V and J genes are TRBV7-8 and TRBJ2-7, with 9 bases fitting TRBD2. Germline V gene data show CDR1 as SGHVS and CDR2 as FQNEAQ. V was clipped by 2 bases and J by 4 bases; unmatched bases: 6. This CDR3 spans 15 amino acids. The CDR3 reads CASSLRLAGRYEQYF. For the CDR3, the DNA is TGTGCCAGCAGCTTACGTCTAGCGGGGCGATACGAGCAGTACTTC.

The rearrangement joins TRBV11-3 to TRBJ1-2; 8 nucleotides match TRBD1. The CDR3 runs to 15 residues. CDR1 and CDR2 from the germline V gene are SGHNT and YENEEA. Losses at the gene ends were 5 bases for V and 4 bases for J; bases not matched to a gene: 9. In DNA form, the CDR3 reads TGTGCCAGCAGCAGAGGGACAGGCGGTATCTATGGCTACACCTTC. Translation gives CASSRGTGGIYGYTF.

This CDR3 reads CASSRPGGYNEQFF. CDR3 coding DNA: TGTGCCAGCAGCCGTCCCGGGGGCTACAATGAGCAGTTCTTC. The rearrangement links TRBV5-4 to TRBJ2-1; D may be TRBD2 (6 bases). Deletions cut 4 bases from V and 3 bases from J, with 11 bases between. CDR3 length: 14 residues. Germline CDR1 SGHNT, CDR2 YYREEE (reference sequence). The whole variable domain, remainder taken from reference TRBV5-4 and TRBJ2-1, is ETGVTQSPTHLIKTRGQQVTLRCSSQSGHNTVSWYQQALGQGPQFIFQYYREEENGRGNFPPRFSGLQFPNYSSELNVNALELDDSALYLCASSRPGGYNEQFFGPGTRLTVL.

This chain links TRBV27 with TRBJ1-3; 8 bases line up with TRBD1. The CDR3 has 13 residues. The trim removed 5 bases at V and 6 bases at J, leaving 3 bases unmatched. Germline assignment: CDR1 MNHEY and CDR2 SMNVEV (reference sequence). The CDR3 is CASSPQGANTIYF. The CDR3 bases are TGTGCCAGCAGTCCCCAGGGGGCAAACACCATATATTTT.

This clone was recorded once. V gene TRBV29-1 combines with J gene TRBJ2-2; 7 bases line up with TRBD1. This CDR3 has 14 residues. Germline V gene data show CDR1 as SQVTM and CDR2 as ANQGSEA. V lost 4 bases and J lost 4; bases outside the gene matches: 6. CDR3 amino acids: CSVVGGTGTGELFF. CDR3 coding DNA: TGCAGCGTTGTAGGGGGCACTGGCACCGGGGAGCTGTTTTTT.